This T cell receptor beta chain was found in a study of shared clonotypes between healthy human individuals. This clone was counted only a few times. Its antigen is undetermined. Libraries were prepared by immunoSEQ multiplex PCR; TCRdb keeps only in-frame clonotypes and omits some of them. The sample lists about 680,000 clones; 74% were seen once. Study results and limitations: Several donors held approximately 4.5% of naive CD4 clonotypes in common.

V lost 2 bases and J lost 4, with 11 bases in between. Germline V gene data show CDR1 as KGHSH and CDR2 as LQKENI. This CDR3 has 14 residues. The sequence was collected from a woman in her 30s in good health. The rearrangement uses TRBV18 and TRBJ1-2; no definite D call. Sequencing input: memory CD4+ T cells sorted from blood. The subset was: CD45RA-negative fraction. CDR3 region: CASSPDWGSYGYTF. The CDR3 region has the DNA TGTGCCAGCTCACCAGATTGGGGTAGCTATGGCTACACCTTC.